This TCR beta chain was captured in a study of T-cell memory formation after mild COVID-19. This clonotype was counted between two and nine times. Germline CDR1 and CDR2: MRHNA and SNTAGT. With 2 bases removed from V and 7 bases from J, the gap between germline ends came to 17 bases. This CDR3 comprises 15 residues. MiXCR, run by TCRdb on the 5' RACE reads, gives a single entry per CDR3 protein. This table has tens of thousands of distinct CDR3 sequences, roughly 12% appearing once. This receptor was identified in a man aged 18-30 years who had mild COVID-19 (a few samples of this study predate the infection). Cell type and time point are not known. The sequenced sample consisted of PBMCs or a T cell subset sorted from them (not recorded which). The chain employs TRBV6-4 and TRBJ1-2; TRBD1 might be the D (5 bases). The chain's CDR3 is CASSDPTRGEFGYTF. Written as DNA, the CDR3 is TGTGCCAGCAGTGACCCGACGCGGGGCGAGTTTGGCTACACCTTC.